The sequence of this T cell receptor beta chain was determined in a study of control samples from healthy donors and cancer patients. Germline V lookup: CDR1 MNHEY, CDR2 SVGAGI. V lost 7 bases, J lost 9 bases, and 19 bases lay in between. The CDR3 runs to 14 residues. Method: immunoSEQ multiplex PCR; TCRdb's copy keeps in-frame clones and lacks some. The sample holds over 150,000 clones; 90% to 95% are singletons and the top ten take about 15%. This receptor was obtained from a man aged 60 to 69 with colorectal cancer. This sequence joins TRBV6-5 and TRBJ2-4; tentative D call: TRBD1 (6 bases). The sequenced sample consisted of PBMCs. The CDR3 is CASTETGTRGIQYF. The CDR3 nucleotides read TGTGCCAGCACAGAGACAGGCACCAGGGGCATTCAGTACTTC.